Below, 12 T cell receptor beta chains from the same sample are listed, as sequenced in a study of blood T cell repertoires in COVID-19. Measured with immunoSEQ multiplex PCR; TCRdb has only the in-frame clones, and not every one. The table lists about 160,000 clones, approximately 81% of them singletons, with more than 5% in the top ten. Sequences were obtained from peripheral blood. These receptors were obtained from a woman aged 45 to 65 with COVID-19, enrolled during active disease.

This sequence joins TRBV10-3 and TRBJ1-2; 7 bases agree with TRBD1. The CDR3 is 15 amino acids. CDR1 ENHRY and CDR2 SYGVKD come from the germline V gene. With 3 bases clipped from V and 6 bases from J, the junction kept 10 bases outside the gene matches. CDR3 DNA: TGTGCCATCAGTGAAGCAGGGGGGATAATGGATGGCTACACCTTC. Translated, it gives CAISEAGGIMDGYTF.

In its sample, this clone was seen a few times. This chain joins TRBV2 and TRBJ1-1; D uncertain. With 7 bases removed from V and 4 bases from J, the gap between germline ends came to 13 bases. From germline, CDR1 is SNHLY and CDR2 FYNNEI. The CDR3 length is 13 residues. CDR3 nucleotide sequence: TGTGCCAGCACGAAGGAGGGAGGCACTGAAGCTTTCTTT. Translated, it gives CASTKEGGTEAFF.

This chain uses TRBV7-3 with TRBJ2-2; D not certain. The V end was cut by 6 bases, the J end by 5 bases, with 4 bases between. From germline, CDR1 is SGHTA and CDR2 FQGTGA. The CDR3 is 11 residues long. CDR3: CASRSTGELFF. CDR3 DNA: TGTGCCAGCAGGTCGACCGGGGAGCTGTTTTTT.

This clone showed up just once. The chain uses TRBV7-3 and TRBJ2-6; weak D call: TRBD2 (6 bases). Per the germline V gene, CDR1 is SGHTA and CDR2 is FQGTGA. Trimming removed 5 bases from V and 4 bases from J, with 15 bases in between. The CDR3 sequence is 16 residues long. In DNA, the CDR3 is TGTGCCAGCAGCGCCACTTGGAGGGCCGGGGCCAACGTCCTGACTTTC. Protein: CASSATWRAGANVLTF.

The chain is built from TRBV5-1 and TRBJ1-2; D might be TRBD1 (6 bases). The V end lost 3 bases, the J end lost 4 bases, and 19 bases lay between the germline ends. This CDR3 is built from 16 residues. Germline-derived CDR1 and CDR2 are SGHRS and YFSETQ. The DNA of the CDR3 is TGCGCCAGCAGCTCTTTCGGGGAGCAGGGGAGCTATGGCTACACCTTC. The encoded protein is CASSSFGEQGSYGYTF.

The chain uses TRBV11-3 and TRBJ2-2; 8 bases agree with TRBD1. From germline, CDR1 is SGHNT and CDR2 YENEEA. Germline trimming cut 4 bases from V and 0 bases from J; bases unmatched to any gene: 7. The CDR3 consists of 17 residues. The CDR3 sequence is CASSSGRTGSNTGELFF. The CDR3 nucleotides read TGTGCCAGCAGCTCTGGGCGGACAGGGTCGAACACCGGGGAGCTGTTTTTT.

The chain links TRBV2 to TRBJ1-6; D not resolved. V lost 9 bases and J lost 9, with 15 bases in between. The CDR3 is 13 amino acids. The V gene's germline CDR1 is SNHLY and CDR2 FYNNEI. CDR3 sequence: CASSAGLGSPLHF. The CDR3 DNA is TGTGCCAGTTCCGCGGGTTTGGGTTCACCCCTCCACTTT.

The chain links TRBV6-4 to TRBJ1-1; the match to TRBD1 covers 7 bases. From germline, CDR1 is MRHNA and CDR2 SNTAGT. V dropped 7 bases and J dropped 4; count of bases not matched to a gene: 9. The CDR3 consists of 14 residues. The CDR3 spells CASTHRGGGTEAFF. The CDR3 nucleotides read TGTGCCAGCACCCACAGGGGAGGAGGCACTGAAGCTTTCTTT.

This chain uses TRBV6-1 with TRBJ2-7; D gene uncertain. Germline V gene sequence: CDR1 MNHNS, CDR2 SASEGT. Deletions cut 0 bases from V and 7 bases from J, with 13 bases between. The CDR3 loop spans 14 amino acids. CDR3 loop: CASSEAFQSREQYF. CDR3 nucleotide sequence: TGTGCCAGCAGTGAAGCGTTTCAAAGTCGGGAGCAGTACTTC.

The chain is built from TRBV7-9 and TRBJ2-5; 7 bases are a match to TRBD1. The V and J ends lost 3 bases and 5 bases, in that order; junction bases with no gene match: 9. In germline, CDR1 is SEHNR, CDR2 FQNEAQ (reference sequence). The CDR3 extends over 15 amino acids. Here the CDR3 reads CASSLTGRTEETQYF. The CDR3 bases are TGTGCCAGCAGCTTGACAGGGCGGACGGAGGAGACCCAGTACTTC.

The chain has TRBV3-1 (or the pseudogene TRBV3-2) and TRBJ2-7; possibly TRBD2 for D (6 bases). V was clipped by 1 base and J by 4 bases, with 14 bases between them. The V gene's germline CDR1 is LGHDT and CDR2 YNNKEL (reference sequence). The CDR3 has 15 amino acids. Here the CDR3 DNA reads TGTGCCAGCAGCCAAGGACCGGGGGTAACATACGAGCAGTACTTC. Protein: CASSQGPGVTYEQYF.

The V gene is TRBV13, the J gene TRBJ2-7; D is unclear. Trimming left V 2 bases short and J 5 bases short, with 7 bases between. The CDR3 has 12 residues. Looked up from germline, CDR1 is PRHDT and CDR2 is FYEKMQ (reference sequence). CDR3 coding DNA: TGTGCCAGCAGCTTACACAGAGACGAGCAGTACTTC. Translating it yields CASSLHRDEQYF.